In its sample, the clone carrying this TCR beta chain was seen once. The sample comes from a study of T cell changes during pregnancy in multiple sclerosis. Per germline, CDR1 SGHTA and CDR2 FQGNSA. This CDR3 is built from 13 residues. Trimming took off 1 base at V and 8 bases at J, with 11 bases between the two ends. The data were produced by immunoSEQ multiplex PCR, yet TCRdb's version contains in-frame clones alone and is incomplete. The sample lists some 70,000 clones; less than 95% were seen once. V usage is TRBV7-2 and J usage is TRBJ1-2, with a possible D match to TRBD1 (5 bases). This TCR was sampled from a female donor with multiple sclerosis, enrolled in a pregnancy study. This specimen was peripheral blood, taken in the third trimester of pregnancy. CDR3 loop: CASSLDLGLGYTF. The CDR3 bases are TGTGCCAGCAGCTTAGACCTGGGGCTGGGCTACACCTTC. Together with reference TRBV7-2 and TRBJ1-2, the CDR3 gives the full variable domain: GAGVSQSPSNKVTEKGKDVELRCDPISGHTALYWYRQSLGQGLEFLIYFQGNSAPDKSGLPSDRFSAERTGGSVSTLTIQRTQQEDSAVYLCASSLDLGLGYTFGSGTRLTVV.